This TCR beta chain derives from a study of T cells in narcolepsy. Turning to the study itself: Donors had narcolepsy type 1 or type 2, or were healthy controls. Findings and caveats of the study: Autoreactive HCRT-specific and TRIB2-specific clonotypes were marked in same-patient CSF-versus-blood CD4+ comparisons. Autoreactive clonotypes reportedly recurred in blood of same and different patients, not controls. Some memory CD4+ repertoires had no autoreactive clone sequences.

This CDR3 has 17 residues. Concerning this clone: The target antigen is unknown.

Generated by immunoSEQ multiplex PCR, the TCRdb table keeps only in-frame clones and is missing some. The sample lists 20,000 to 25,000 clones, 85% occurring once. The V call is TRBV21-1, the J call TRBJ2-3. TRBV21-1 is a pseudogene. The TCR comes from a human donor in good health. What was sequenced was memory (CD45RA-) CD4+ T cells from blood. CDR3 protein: CASRAYDRERGTDTQYF. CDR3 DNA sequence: TGTGCCAGCAGGGCTTACGACCGGGAGAGGGGGACAGATACGCAGTATTTT.